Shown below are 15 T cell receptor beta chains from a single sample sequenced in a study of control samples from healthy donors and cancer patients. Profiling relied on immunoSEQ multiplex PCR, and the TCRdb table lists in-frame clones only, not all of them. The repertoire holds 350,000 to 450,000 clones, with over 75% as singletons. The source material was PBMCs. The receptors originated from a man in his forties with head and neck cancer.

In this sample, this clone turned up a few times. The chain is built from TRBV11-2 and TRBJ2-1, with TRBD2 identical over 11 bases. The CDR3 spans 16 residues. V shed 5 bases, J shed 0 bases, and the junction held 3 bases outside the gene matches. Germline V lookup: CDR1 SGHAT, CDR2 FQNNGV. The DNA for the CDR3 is TGTGCCAGCAGCATAGCGGGAGGGAGCTCCTACAATGAGCAGTTCTTC. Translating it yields CASSIAGGSSYNEQFF.

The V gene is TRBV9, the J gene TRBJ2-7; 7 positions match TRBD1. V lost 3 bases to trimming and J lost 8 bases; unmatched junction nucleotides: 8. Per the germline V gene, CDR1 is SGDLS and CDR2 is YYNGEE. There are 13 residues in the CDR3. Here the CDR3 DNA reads TGTGCCAGCAGCGGACTTGGGACAGTTAAGCAGTACTTC. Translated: CASSGLGTVKQYF.

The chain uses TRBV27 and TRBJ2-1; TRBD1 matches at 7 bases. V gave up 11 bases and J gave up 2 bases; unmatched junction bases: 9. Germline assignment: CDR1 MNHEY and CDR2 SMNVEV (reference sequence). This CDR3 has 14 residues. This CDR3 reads CASSTGSTYNEQFF. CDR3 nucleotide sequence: TGTGCCTCTTCGACAGGGAGTACCTACAATGAGCAGTTCTTC.

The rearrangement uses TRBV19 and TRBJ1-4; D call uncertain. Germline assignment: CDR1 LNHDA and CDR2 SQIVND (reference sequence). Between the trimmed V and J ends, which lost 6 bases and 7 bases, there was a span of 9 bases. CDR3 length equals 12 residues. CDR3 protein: CASRGTGEKLFF. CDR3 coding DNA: TGTGCCAGTAGGGGAACCGGTGAAAAACTGTTTTTT.

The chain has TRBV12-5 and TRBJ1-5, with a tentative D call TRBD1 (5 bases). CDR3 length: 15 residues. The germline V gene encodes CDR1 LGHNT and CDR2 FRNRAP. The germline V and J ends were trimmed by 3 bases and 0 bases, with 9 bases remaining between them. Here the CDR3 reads CASGLGRDSNQPQHF. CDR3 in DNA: TGTGCTAGTGGTTTAGGCAGGGATAGCAATCAGCCCCAGCATTTT.

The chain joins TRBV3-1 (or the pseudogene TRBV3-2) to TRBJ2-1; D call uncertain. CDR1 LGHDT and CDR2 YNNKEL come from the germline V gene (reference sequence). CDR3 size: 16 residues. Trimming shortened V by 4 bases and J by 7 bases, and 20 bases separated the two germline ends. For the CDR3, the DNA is TGTGCCAGCAGCCCCACTGAACGCACCCAAAGGAATGAGCAGTTCTTC. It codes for CASSPTERTQRNEQFF.

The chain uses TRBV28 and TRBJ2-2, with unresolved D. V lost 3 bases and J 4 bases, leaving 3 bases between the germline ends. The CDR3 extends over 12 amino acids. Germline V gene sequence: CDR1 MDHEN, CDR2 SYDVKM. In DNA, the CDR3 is TGTGCCAGCAGTTTTGGCACCGGGGAGCTGTTTTTT. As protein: CASSFGTGELFF.

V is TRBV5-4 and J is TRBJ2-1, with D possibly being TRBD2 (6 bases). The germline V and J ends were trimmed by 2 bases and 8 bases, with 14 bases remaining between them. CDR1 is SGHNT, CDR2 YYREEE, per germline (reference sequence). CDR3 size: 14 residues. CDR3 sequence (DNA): TGTGCCAGCAGCTTAGGCGGGGTCGACCATGAGCAGTTCTTC. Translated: CASSLGGVDHEQFF.

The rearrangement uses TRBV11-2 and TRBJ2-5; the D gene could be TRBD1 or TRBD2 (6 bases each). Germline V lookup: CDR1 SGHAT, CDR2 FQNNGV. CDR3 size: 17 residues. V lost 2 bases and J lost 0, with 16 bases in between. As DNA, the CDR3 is TGTGCCAGCAGCTTAAGTCGGGGGCGCAAGTACCAAGAGACCCAGTACTTC. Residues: CASSLSRGRKYQETQYF.

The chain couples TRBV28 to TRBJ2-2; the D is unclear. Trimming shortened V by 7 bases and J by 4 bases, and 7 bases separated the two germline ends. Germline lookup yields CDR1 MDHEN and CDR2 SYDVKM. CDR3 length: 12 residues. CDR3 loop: CASTPITGELFF. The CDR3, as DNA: TGTGCCAGCACCCCGATCACCGGGGAGCTGTTTTTT.

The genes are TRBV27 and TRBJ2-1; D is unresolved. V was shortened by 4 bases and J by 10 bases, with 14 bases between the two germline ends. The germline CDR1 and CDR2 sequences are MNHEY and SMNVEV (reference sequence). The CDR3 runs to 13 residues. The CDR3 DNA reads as TGTGCCAGCAGTTCCCGGGCGCGATGGGAGCAGTTCTTC. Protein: CASSSRARWEQFF.

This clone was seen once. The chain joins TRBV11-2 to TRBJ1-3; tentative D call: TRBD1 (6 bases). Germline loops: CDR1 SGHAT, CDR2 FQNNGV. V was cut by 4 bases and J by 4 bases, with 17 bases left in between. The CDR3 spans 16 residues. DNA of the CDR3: TGTGCCAGCAGCTCCTGGGTGGGGGGCGCCGGAAACACCATATATTTT. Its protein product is CASSSWVGGAGNTIYF.

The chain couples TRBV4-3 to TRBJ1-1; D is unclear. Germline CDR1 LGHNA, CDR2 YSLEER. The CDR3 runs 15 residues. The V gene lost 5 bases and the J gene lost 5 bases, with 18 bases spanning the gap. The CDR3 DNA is TGCGCCAGCAGCTCGGTCGCTGGAAGATTAACTGAAGCTTTCTTT. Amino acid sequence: CASSSVAGRLTEAFF.

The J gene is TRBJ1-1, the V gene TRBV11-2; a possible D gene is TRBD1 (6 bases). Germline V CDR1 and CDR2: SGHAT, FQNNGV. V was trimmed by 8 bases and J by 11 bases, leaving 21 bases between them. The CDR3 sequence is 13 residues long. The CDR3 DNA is TGTGCCAGCTCCTCGGACAGATACCTTCGGGCTTTCTTT. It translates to CASSSDRYLRAFF.

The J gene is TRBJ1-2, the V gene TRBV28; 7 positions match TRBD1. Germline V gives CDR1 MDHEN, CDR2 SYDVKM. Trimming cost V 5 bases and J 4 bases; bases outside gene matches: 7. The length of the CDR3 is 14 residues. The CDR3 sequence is CASSPRTGFYGYTF. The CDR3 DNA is TGTGCCAGCAGTCCACGGACAGGCTTCTATGGCTACACCTTC.